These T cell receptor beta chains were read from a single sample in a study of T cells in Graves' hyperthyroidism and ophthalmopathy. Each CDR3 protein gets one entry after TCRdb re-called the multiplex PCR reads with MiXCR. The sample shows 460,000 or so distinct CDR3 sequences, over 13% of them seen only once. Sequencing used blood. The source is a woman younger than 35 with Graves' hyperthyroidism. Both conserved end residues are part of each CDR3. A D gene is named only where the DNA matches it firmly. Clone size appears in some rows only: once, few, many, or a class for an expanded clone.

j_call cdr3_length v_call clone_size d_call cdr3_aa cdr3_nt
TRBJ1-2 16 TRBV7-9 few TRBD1 CASSQDPTGGSWGYTF TGTGCCAGCAGCCAAGATCCCACAGGGGGTTCGTGGGGCTACACCTTC
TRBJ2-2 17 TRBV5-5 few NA CASSFSQGFLNTGELFF TGTGCCAGCAGCTTCTCCCAGGGGTTTTTGAACACCGGGGAGCTGTTTTTT
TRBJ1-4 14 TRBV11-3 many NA CASSSKATNEKLFF TGTGCCAGCAGCTCCAAAGCAACTAATGAAAAACTGTTTTTT
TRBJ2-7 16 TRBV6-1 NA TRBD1 CASSEETGTGWYEQYF TGTGCCAGCAGTGAAGAAACCGGGACAGGGTGGTACGAGCAGTACTTC
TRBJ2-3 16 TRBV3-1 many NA CASSQEGGGLTDTQYF TGTGCCAGCAGCCAAGAGGGTGGCGGACTCACAGATACGCAGTATTTT
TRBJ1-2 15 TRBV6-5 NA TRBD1 CASSYYTGTGTGYTF TGTGCCAGCAGTTACTATACCGGGACAGGGACTGGCTACACCTTC
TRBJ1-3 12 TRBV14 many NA CASSHGTNTIYF TGTGCCAGCAGCCACGGGACCAACACCATATATTTT
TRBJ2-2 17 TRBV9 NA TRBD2 CASSPQFGGSSWGELFF TGTGCCAGCAGCCCCCAATTTGGCGGGAGTTCATGGGGGGAGCTGTTTTTT
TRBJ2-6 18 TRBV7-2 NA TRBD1 CASSASGQGAAGANVLTF TGTGCCAGCAGCGCTAGCGGACAGGGGGCAGCTGGGGCCAACGTCCTGACTTTC
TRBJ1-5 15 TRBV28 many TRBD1 CASGSGTALNQPQHF TGTGCCAGCGGATCCGGGACAGCGCTAAATCAGCCCCAGCATTTT
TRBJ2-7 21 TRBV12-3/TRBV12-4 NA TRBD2 CASSSSYLGASGRRWRYEQYF TGTGCCAGCAGTTCGTCCTACCTGGGGGCTAGCGGGAGGAGATGGCGCTACGAGCAGTACTTC
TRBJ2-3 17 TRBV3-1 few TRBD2 CASSQRASGSRTDTQYF TGTGCCAGCAGCCAAAGGGCTAGCGGGAGTCGGACAGATACGCAGTATTTT
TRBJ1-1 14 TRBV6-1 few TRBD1 CASRVTTGGTEAFF TGTGCCAGCAGAGTTACTACAGGGGGCACTGAAGCTTTCTTT
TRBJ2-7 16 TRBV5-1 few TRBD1 CASSLASGTGEREQYF TGCGCCAGCAGCTTGGCCTCCGGGACAGGGGAGCGGGAGCAGTACTTC
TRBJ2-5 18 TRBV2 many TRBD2 CASSEPTSGRAPRETQYF TGTGCCAGCAGTGAGCCGACTAGCGGGAGGGCCCCCCGCGAGACCCAGTACTTC
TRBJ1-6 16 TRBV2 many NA CATQPHRDTGYSPLHF TGTGCCACCCAACCACACCGGGACACGGGTTATTCACCCCTCCACTTT
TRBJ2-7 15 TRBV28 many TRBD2 CASSLALAGLYEQYF TGTGCCAGCAGTTTAGCACTAGCGGGACTCTACGAGCAGTACTTC
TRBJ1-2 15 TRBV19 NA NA CASSPSLEQGLRYTF TGTGCCAGTAGTCCCTCCCTTGAACAGGGTCTCCGCTACACCTTC
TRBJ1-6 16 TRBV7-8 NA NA CASSLDGVANNSPLHF TGTGCCAGCAGCTTAGACGGGGTTGCCAATAATTCACCCCTCCACTTT
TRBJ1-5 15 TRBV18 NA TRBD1 CASSPRTGNNQPQHF TGTGCCAGCTCACCAAGGACAGGAAACAATCAGCCCCAGCATTTT
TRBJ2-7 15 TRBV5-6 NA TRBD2 CASSTTGTIIHEQYF TGTGCCAGCAGCACAACCGGGACTATCATCCACGAGCAGTACTTC
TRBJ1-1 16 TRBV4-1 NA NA CASSPRAGAGNTEAFF TGCGCCAGCAGCCCTCGGGCAGGGGCTGGGAACACTGAAGCTTTCTTT
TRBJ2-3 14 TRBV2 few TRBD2 CASESSGREDTQYF TGTGCCAGCGAGAGTAGCGGGAGGGAAGATACGCAGTATTTT
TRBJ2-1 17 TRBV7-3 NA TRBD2 CASSSQATSGTYNEQFF TGTGCCAGCAGCTCCCAGGCGACTAGCGGGACGTACAATGAGCAGTTCTTC
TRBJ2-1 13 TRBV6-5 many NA CASSYQSVNEQFF TGTGCCAGCAGTTACCAAAGTGTCAATGAGCAGTTCTTC
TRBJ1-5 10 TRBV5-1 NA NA CASSCQPQHF TGCGCCAGCAGCTGTCAGCCCCAGCATTTT
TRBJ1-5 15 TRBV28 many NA CATTMIRDPGQPQHF TGTGCCACCACCATGATCCGGGACCCCGGCCAGCCCCAGCATTTT
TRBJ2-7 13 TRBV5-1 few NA CASSLDPVYEQYF TGCGCCAGCAGCTTGGACCCGGTCTACGAGCAGTACTTC
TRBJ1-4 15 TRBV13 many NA CASRRTGSREEKLFF TGTGCCAGCAGACGGACGGGAAGTCGGGAGGAAAAACTGTTTTTT
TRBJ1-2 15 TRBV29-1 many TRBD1 CSAGRQGRGSYGYTF TGCAGCGCTGGAAGACAGGGAAGGGGGAGCTATGGCTACACCTTC
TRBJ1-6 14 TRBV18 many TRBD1 CASSPPGGNSPLHF TGTGCCAGCTCACCACCAGGGGGCAATTCACCCCTCCACTTT
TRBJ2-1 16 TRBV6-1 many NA CASSGLLLGSNNEQFF TGTGCCAGCAGCGGACTACTACTCGGGAGTAACAATGAGCAGTTCTTC
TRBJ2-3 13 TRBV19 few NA CASRGGRTDTQYF TGTGCCTCCCGAGGGGGGCGCACAGATACGCAGTATTTT
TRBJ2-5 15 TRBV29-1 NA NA CSVEEGKEGGETQYF TGCAGCGTTGAAGAGGGAAAGGAGGGTGGGGAGACCCAGTACTTC
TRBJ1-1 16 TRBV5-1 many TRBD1 CASSPYGQGRNTEAFF TGCGCCAGCAGCCCCTACGGACAGGGACGAAACACTGAAGCTTTCTTT
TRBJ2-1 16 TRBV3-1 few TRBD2 CASSLSGLAEYNEQFF TGTGCCAGCAGCCTATCGGGACTAGCGGAATACAATGAGCAGTTCTTC
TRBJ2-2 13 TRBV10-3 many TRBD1 CAIQGANTGELFF TGTGCCATCCAGGGGGCGAACACCGGGGAGCTGTTTTTT
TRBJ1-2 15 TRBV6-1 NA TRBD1 CASSRDLRQGHGYTF TGTGCCAGCAGTCGAGACCTAAGACAGGGACATGGCTACACCTTC
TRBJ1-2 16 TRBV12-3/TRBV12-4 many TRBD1 CASSSHPPGQASGYTF TGTGCCAGCAGTTCCCACCCCCCGGGACAGGCGAGCGGCTACACCTTC
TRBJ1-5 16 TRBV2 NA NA CASSEASGGGGGPQHF TGTGCCAGCAGTGAAGCGTCCGGGGGCGGTGGTGGGCCCCAGCATTTT
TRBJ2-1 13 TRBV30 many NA CAWSVEGRFEQFF TGTGCCTGGAGTGTAGAGGGCCGTTTTGAGCAGTTCTTC
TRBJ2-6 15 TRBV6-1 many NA CASRRQAPGANVLTF TGTGCCAGCAGGCGACAGGCCCCTGGGGCCAACGTCCTGACTTTC
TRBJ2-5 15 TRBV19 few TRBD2 CASSNPPAGEETQYF TGTGCCAGTAGCAACCCGCCCGCGGGAGAAGAGACCCAGTACTTC
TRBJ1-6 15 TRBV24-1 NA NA CATSDLGPPRSPLHF TGTGCCACCAGTGATTTGGGTCCTCCACGGTCACCCCTCCACTTT
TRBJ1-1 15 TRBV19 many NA CASSITRMVDTEAFF TGTGCCAGTAGTATTACGAGGATGGTGGACACTGAAGCTTTCTTT
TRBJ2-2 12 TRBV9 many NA CASSVGSGELFF TGTGCCAGCAGCGTAGGAAGCGGGGAGCTGTTTTTT
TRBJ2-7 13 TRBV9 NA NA CASSSSGGYEQYF TGTGCCAGCAGCTCCAGTGGCGGGTACGAGCAGTACTTC
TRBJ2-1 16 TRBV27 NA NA CASSAPSVGTYNEQFF TGTGCCAGCAGTGCCCCCTCCGTGGGGACCTACAATGAGCAGTTCTTC
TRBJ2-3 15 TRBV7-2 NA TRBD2 CASSLKTSGGYTQYF TGTGCCAGCAGCTTAAAGACTAGCGGGGGATATACGCAGTATTTT
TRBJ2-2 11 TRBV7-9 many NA CASSFEGELFF TGTGCCAGCAGCTTCGAGGGGGAGCTGTTTTTT
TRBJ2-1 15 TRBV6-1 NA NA CASSDSGGPLNEQFF TGTGCCAGCAGTGATTCAGGGGGGCCTCTTAATGAGCAGTTCTTC
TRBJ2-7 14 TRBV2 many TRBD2 CASSDQAGAYEQYF TGTGCCAGCAGTGACCAAGCGGGAGCCTACGAGCAGTACTTC
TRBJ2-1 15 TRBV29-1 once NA CSVDTSVLAIDEQFF TGCAGCGTTGACACATCCGTCCTGGCTATCGATGAGCAGTTCTTC
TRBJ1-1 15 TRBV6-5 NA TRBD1 CASSYKGQGAVEAFF TGTGCCAGCAGTTACAAGGGACAGGGGGCTGTTGAAGCTTTCTTT
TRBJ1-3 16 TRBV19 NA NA CASSIGAGPSGNTIYF TGTGCCAGTAGTATAGGCGCGGGTCCTTCTGGAAACACCATATATTTT
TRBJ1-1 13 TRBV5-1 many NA CASSLGLYTEAFF TGCGCCAGCAGCTTGGGACTGTACACTGAAGCTTTCTTT
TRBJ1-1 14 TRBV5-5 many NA CASSLLEGGTEAFF TGTGCCAGCAGCTTGTTGGAGGGAGGCACTGAAGCTTTCTTT
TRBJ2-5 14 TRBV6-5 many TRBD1 CASSYSTGGETQYF TGTGCCAGCAGTTACTCGACAGGGGGGGAGACCCAGTACTTC
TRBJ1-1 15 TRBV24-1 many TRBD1 CATSVASGGGTEAFF TGTGCCACCAGTGTCGCGTCAGGGGGAGGGACTGAAGCTTTCTTT
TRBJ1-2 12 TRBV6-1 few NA CASTARNYDYTF TGTGCCAGCACGGCGAGGAACTATGACTACACCTTC